Sequencing of this TCR beta chain was carried out in a study of blood T cell dynamics during melanoma immunotherapy. Assay used: immunoSEQ multiplex PCR; TCRdb lists only in-frame clones, some missing. The data show approximately 3,300 clones, over 80% seen once. The sample's time point: pre-treatment baseline. V shed 3 bases and J shed 6 bases, with 5 bases lying between them. Germline CDR1 is SGHNT and CDR2 is YYREEE (reference sequence). The CDR3 is 11 residues long. V is TRBV5-4 and J is TRBJ2-3; D call uncertain. The clonotype was recovered from a human donor with melanoma. The sequences come from effector memory CD8+ T cells from blood, collected from a patient treated with checkpoint blockade. The CDR3 DNA reads as TGTGCCAGCAGCTCAAGCGATACGCAGTATTTT. Translation: CASSSSDTQYF.